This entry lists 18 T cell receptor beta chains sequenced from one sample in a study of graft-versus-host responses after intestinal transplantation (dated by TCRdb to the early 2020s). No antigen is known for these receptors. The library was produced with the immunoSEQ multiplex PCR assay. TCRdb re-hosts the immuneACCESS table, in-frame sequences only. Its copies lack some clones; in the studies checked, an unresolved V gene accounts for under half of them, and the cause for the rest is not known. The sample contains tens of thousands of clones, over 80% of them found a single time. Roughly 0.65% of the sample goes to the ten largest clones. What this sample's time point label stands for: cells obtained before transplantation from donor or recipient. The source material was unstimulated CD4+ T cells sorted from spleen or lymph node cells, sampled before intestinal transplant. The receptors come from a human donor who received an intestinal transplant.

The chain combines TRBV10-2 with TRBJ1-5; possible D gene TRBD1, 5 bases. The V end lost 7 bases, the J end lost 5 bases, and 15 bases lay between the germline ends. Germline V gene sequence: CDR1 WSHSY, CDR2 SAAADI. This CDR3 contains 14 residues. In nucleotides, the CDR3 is TGCGCCAGCAAAGTGGGCCTAGGGGATCAGCCCCAGCATTTT. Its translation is CASKVGLGDQPQHF.

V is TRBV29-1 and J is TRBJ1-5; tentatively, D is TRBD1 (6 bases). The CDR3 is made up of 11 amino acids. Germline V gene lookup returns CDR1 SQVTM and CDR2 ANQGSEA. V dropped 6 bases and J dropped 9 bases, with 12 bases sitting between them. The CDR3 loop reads CSVGTTGPQHF. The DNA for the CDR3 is TGCAGCGTGGGGACGACAGGGCCCCAGCATTTT.

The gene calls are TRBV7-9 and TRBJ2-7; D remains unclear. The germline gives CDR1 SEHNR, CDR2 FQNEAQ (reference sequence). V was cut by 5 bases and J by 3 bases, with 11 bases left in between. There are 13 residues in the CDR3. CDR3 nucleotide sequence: TGTGCCAGCAGCCGCTGGCAGGACTACGAGCAGTACTTC. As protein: CASSRWQDYEQYF. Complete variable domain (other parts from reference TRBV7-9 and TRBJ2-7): DTGVSQNPRHKITKRGQNVTFRCDPISEHNRLYWYRQTLGQGPEFLTYFQNEAQLEKSRLLSDRFSAERPKGSFSTLEIQRTEQGDSAMYLCASSRWQDYEQYFGPGTRLTVT.

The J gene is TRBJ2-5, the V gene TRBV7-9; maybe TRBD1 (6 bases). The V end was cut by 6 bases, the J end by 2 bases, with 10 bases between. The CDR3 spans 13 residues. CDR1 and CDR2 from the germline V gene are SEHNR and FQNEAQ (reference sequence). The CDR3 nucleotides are TGTGCCAGCAGGTGGGGGCAGCAAGAGACCCAGTACTTC. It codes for CASRWGQQETQYF. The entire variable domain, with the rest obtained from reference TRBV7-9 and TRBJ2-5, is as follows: DTGVSQNPRHKITKRGQNVTFRCDPISEHNRLYWYRQTLGQGPEFLTYFQNEAQLEKSRLLSDRFSAERPKGSFSTLEIQRTEQGDSAMYLCASRWGQQETQYFGPGTRLLVL.

This CDR3 reads CASSLTAMNTEAFF. DNA of the CDR3: TGTGCCAGCAGCTTAACAGCAATGAACACTGAAGCTTTCTTT. V gene TRBV7-2 combines with J gene TRBJ1-1; D is unclear. The CDR3 spans 14 residues. Germline loops: CDR1 SGHTA, CDR2 FQGNSA. The germline V and J ends were trimmed by 2 bases and 0 bases, with 7 bases remaining between them.

In DNA, the CDR3 is TGTGCCATCAGAACAGGGGCTGGAAACACCATATATTTT. Residues: CAIRTGAGNTIYF. The chain is built from TRBV10-3 and TRBJ1-3; 7 bases are a match to TRBD1. After removal of 6 bases from V and 2 bases from J, the junction contained 1 base not matched to a gene. Germline V gene data show CDR1 as ENHRY and CDR2 as SYGVKD. The CDR3 runs to 13 residues.

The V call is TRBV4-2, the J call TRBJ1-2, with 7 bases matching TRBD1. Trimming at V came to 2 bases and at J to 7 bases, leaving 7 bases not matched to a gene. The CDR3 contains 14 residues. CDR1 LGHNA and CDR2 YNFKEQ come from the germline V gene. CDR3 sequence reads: CASSQYEGARGYTF. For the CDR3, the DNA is TGTGCCAGCAGCCAATATGAGGGGGCTCGTGGCTACACCTTC.

The DNA for the CDR3 is TGCGCCAGCAGCTTGGAAACCGGGGGGAAAGAGACCCAGTACTTC. Its translation: CASSLETGGKETQYF. V usage is TRBV5-1 and J usage is TRBJ2-5; 7 bases fit TRBD2. V was clipped by 0 bases and J by 3 bases; unmatched bases: 5. CDR3 size: 15 residues. The germline gives CDR1 SGHRS, CDR2 YFSETQ.

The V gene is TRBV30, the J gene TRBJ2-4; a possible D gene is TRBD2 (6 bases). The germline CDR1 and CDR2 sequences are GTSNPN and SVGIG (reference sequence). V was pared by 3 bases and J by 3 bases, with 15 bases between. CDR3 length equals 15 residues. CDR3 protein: CAWRAGGLHKNIQYF. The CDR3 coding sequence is TGTGCCTGGAGGGCCGGGGGTTTACACAAAAACATTCAGTACTTC.

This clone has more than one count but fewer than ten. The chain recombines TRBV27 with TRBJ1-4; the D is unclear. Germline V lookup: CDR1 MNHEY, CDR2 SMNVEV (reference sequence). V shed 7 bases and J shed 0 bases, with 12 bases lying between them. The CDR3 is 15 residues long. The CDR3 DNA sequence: TGTGCCAGCAAAGGGTACAGAGCAACTAATGAAAAACTGTTTTTT. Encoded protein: CASKGYRATNEKLFF.

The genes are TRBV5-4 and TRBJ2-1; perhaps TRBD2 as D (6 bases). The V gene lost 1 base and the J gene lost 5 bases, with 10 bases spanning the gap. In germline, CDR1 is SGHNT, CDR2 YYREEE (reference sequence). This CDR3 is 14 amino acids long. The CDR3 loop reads CASSLRGMHNEQFF. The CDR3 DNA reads TGTGCCAGCAGCTTGCGGGGGATGCACAATGAGCAGTTCTTC.

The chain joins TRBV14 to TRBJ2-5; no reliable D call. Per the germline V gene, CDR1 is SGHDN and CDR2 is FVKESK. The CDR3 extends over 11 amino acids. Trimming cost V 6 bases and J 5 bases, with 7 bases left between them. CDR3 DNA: TGTGCCAGCAGTTCCGGGGAGACCCAGTACTTC. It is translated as CASSSGETQYF.

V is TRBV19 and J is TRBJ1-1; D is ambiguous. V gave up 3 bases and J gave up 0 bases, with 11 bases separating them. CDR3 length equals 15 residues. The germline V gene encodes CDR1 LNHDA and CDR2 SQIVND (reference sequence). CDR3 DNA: TGTGCCAGTAGTATTCGTACTTTGATGAACACTGAAGCTTTCTTT. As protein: CASSIRTLMNTEAFF.

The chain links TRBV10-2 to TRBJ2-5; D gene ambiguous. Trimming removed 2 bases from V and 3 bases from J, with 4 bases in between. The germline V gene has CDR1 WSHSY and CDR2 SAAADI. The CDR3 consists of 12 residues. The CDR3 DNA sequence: TGCGCCAGCAGTGAGGGGGAAGAGACCCAGTACTTC. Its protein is CASSEGEETQYF.

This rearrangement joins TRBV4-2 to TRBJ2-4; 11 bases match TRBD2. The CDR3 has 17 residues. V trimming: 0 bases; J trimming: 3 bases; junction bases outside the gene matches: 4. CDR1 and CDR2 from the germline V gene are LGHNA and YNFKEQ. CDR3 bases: TGTGCCAGCAGCCAAGATGAAGGACTAGCGGGCAAAAACATTCAGTACTTC. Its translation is CASSQDEGLAGKNIQYF.

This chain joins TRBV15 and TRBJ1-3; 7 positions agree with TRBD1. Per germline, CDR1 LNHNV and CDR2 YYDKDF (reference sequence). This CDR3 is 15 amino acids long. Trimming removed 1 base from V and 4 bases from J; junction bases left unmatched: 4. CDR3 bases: TGTGCCACCAGCAGAGTGACAGGGCCCGGAAACACCATATATTTT. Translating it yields CATSRVTGPGNTIYF.

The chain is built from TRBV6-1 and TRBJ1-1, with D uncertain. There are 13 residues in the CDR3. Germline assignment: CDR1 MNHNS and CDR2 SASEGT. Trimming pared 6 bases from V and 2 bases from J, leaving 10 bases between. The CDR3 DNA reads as TGTGCCAGCAGGCCGAACCATAACACTGAAGCTTTCTTT. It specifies CASRPNHNTEAFF.

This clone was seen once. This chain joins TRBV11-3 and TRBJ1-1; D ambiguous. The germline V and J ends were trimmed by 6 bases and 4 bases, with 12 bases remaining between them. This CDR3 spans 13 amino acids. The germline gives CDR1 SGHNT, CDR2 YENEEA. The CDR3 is CASSLDWGTEAFF. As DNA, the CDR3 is TGTGCCAGCAGTTTGGACTGGGGCACTGAAGCTTTCTTT.